This section outlines one T cell receptor (beta chain) sequence together with its context. These data belong to a study of technical replicates of blood from a few donors. V was trimmed by 0 bases and J by 4 bases, leaving 7 bases between them. Germline V gives CDR1 SGHDT, CDR2 YYEEEE. The length of the CDR3 is 13 residues. Assay used: immunoSEQ multiplex PCR; TCRdb lists only in-frame clones, some missing. The table records about 83,000 clones, around 90% of them present only once. The sample taken for sequencing was T cells isolated from PBMCs. The source is a human donor in good health. The chain couples TRBV5-6 to TRBJ2-5, with no clear D. The CDR3 bases are TGTGCCAGCAGCTTGGATAGGAGAGAGACCCAGTACTTC. Protein sequence: CASSLDRRETQYF.